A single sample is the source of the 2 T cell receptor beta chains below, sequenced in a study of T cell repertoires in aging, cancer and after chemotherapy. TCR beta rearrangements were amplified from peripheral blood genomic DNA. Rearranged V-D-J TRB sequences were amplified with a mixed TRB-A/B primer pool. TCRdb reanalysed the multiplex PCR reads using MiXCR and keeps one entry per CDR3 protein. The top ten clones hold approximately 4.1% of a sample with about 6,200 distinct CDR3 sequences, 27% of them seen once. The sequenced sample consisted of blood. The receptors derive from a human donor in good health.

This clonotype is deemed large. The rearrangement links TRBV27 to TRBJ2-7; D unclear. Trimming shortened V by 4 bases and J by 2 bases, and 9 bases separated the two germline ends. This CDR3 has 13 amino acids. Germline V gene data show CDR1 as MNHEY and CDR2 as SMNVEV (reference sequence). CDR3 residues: CASSSPPAYEQYF. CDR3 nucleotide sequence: TGTGCCAGCAGTTCCCCCCCGGCCTACGAGCAGTACTTC.

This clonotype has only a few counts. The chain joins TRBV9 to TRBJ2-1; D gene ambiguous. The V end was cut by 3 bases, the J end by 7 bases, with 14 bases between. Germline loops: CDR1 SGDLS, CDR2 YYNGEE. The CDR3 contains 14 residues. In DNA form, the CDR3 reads TGTGCCAGCAGCGGGCTAGGCGCCCCAAATGAGCAGTTCTTC. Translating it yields CASSGLGAPNEQFF.